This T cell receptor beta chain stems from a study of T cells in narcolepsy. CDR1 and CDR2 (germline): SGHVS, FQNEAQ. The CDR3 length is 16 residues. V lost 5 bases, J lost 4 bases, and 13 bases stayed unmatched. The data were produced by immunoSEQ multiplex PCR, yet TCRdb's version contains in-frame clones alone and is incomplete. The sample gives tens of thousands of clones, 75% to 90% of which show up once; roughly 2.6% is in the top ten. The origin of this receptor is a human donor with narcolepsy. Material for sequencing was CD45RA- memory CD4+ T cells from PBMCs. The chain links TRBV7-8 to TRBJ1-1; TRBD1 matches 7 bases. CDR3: CASSLQGRQGGTEAFF. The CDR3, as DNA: TGTGCCAGCAGCCTCCAAGGCAGACAGGGAGGCACTGAAGCTTTCTTT.